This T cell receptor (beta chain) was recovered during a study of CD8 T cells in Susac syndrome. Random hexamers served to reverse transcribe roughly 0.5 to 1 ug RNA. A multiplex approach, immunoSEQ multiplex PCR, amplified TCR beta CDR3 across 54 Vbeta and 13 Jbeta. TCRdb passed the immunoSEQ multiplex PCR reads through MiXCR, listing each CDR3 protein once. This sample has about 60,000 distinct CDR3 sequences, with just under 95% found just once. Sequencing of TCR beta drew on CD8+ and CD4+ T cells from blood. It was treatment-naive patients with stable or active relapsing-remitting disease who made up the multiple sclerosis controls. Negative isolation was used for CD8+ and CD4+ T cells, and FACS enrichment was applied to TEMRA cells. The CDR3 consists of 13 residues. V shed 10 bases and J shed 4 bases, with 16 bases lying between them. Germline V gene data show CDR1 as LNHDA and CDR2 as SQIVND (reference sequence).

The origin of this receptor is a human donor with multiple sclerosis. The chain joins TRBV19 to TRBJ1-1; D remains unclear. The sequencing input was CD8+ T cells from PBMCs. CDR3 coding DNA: TGTGCCACACAACCCAATCCCGTCACTGAAGCTTTCTTT. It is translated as CATQPNPVTEAFF.